This T cell receptor beta chain is from a study of shared T cell receptors in the human thymus. Some clones are missing from TCRdb's copy, which holds only in-frame ones; the method was immunoSEQ multiplex PCR. The profile shows hundreds of thousands of clones, just under 95% of them singletons. CDR1 and CDR2 (germline): MNHNY, SVGAGI (reference sequence). J was trimmed by 7 bases and V by 0 bases; bases with no gene match: 8. The CDR3 runs to 15 residues. Sample: thymocytes. The rearrangement uses TRBV6-6 and TRBJ1-1; TRBD1 agrees at 7 bases. This TCR derives from a human donor. CDR3 protein: CASSYSGRGVLEAFF. The CDR3 nucleotides read TGTGCCAGCAGTTACTCTGGCAGGGGGGTTCTTGAAGCTTTCTTT.